Below are 23 T cell receptor beta chains sequenced from a single sample in a study of PD-L1 blockade in urothelial cancer. Clones were read by immunoSEQ multiplex PCR, and TCRdb kept only the in-frame ones, dropping some. The data show 70,000 or so clones, 84% seen once. The sample in question was PBMCs, obtained around atezolizumab (anti-PD-L1) treatment. Receptors originate from a man in his 70s with urothelial cancer.

J is TRBJ2-1 and V is TRBV28; 10 nucleotides agree with TRBD2. This CDR3 contains 15 residues. The V segment lost 5 bases and the J segment 0 bases; nucleotides outside the gene matches: 1. Germline values: CDR1 MDHEN, CDR2 SYDVKM. The CDR3 here is CASSSGRASYNEQFF. CDR3 nucleotide sequence: TGTGCCAGCAGTAGCGGGAGGGCCTCCTACAATGAGCAGTTCTTC.

The count of this clone is one. This chain links TRBV13 with TRBJ2-4, with a possible D match to TRBD2 (5 bases). CDR3 length: 14 residues. The germline V gene encodes CDR1 PRHDT and CDR2 FYEKMQ (reference sequence). Trimming cost V 4 bases and J 9 bases, with 16 bases left between them. The CDR3 DNA reads TGTGCCAGCAGCTCCGGACTCGCAGGAGGCATTCAGTACTTC. Residues: CASSSGLAGGIQYF.

V is TRBV5-1 and J is TRBJ1-4, with 7 nucleotides matching TRBD1. The CDR3 consists of 16 residues. Germline V lookup: CDR1 SGHRS, CDR2 YFSETQ. V shed 1 base, J shed 0 bases, and the junction held 3 bases outside the gene matches. The DNA of the CDR3 is TGCGCCAGCAGCTTGACCGGGACAGCAACTAATGAAAAACTGTTTTTT. Translated: CASSLTGTATNEKLFF.

This rearrangement joins TRBV6-6 to TRBJ2-2; 11 bases agree with TRBD2. The germline V gene has CDR1 MNHNY and CDR2 SVGAGI (reference sequence). The CDR3 consists of 16 residues. The ends lost 2 bases at V and 6 bases at J; junction bases unmatched: 5. The CDR3 coding sequence is TGTGCCAGCAGTTACCCCGGGACTAGCGGAGCCGGGGAGCTGTTTTTT. Its protein product is CASSYPGTSGAGELFF.

The chain employs TRBV19 and TRBJ1-2; TRBD1 aligns across 9 bases. With V trimmed by 4 bases and J by 8 bases, 8 bases remained unmatched. The CDR3 is made up of 14 amino acids. Germline V lookup: CDR1 LNHDA, CDR2 SQIVND (reference sequence). The DNA for the CDR3 is TGTGCCAGTAGTACAACCGGGACAGGGCTAGGCTACACCTTC. Protein sequence: CASSTTGTGLGYTF.

The chain has TRBV29-1 and TRBJ2-7; TRBD2 is a possible D gene (6 bases). CDR3 length: 13 amino acids. V lost 5 bases and J 1 base, leaving 12 bases between the germline ends. Per germline, CDR1 SQVTM and CDR2 ANQGSEA. This CDR3 reads CSVTSPTSYEQYF. The CDR3, as DNA: TGCAGCGTTACTAGCCCAACTTCCTACGAGCAGTACTTC.

The rearrangement joins TRBV7-3 to TRBJ2-1; no clear D. The V and J ends lost 5 bases and 9 bases respectively, with 14 bases between them. The CDR3 extends over 13 amino acids. CDR1 SGHTA and CDR2 FQGTGA come from the germline V gene. The CDR3 here is CASSPNPGGEQFF. The CDR3 DNA is TGTGCCAGCAGCCCTAATCCAGGTGGTGAGCAGTTCTTC.

The V gene is TRBV19, the J gene TRBJ2-2; D is ambiguous. The ends were cut back, 3 bases at V and 7 bases at J, with 24 bases in the middle. CDR1 is LNHDA and CDR2 is SQIVND in the germline V gene (reference sequence). The CDR3 sequence is 18 residues long. The CDR3 DNA reads TGTGCCAGTAGTATTCAGTCACGTCTCGTCGGGTCGGGCGGGGAGCTGTTTTTT. This sequence encodes CASSIQSRLVGSGGELFF. Full variable domain (rest looked up from reference TRBV19 and TRBJ2-2): DGGITQSPKYLFRKEGQNVTLSCEQNLNHDAMYWYRQDPGQGLRLIYYSQIVNDFQKGDIAEGYSVSREKKESFPLTVTSAQKNPTAFYLCASSIQSRLVGSGGELFFGEGSRLTVL.

The chain employs TRBV18 and TRBJ1-2; D possibly corresponds to TRBD1 (5 bases). The CDR3 has 13 amino acids. Trimming cost V 3 bases and J 2 bases, with 7 bases left between them. Germline V lookup: CDR1 KGHSH, CDR2 LQKENI. CDR3 region: CASSPDSNYGYTF. The CDR3 DNA is TGTGCCAGCTCACCCGACAGCAACTATGGCTACACCTTC.

CDR3 nucleotide sequence: TGCGCCAGCAGTCGGGGGGTGAGCTCCTACGAGCAGTACTTC. Translation: CASSRGVSSYEQYF. The chain combines TRBV5-1 with TRBJ2-7; 7 nucleotides agree with TRBD2. The V gene's germline CDR1 is SGHRS and CDR2 YFSETQ. The J segment lost 0 bases and the V segment lost 5 bases, leaving 5 bases of the junction unmatched. The CDR3 spans 14 residues.

The V and J genes are TRBV19 and TRBJ2-3; D might be TRBD1 (5 bases). From germline, CDR1 is LNHDA and CDR2 SQIVND (reference sequence). Trimming pared 2 bases from V and 2 bases from J, leaving 8 bases between. The CDR3 spans 14 residues. The CDR3 DNA sequence: TGTGCCAGTAGTATATCAGGGTTCACAGATACGCAGTATTTT. The encoded protein is CASSISGFTDTQYF.

In its sample, this clone was seen a few times. The chain combines TRBV18 with TRBJ1-1; the match to TRBD1 covers 7 bases. The trim removed 3 bases at V and 4 bases at J, leaving 8 bases unmatched. Germline assignment: CDR1 KGHSH and CDR2 LQKENI. The CDR3 sequence is 15 residues long. Here the CDR3 DNA reads TGTGCCAGCTCACCGACAGGGCACATCGGCACTGAAGCTTTCTTT. Translation: CASSPTGHIGTEAFF.

The chain links TRBV9 to TRBJ1-4; 8 bases agree with TRBD1. V lost 3 bases, J lost 4 bases, and 5 bases stayed unmatched. CDR1 and CDR2 from the germline V gene are SGDLS and YYNGEE. The CDR3 loop spans 15 amino acids. The CDR3 reads CASSGGTGGNEKLFF. The CDR3 nucleotides read TGTGCCAGCAGCGGGGGTACAGGGGGTAATGAAAAACTGTTTTTT.

The chain uses TRBV28 and TRBJ2-7; D not resolved. V dropped 4 bases and J dropped 7 bases, with 8 bases sitting between them. There are 11 residues in the CDR3. Per germline, CDR1 MDHEN and CDR2 SYDVKM. The DNA for the CDR3 is TGTGCCAGCAGTTCCCGAGAAGAGCAGTACTTC. Translated, it gives CASSSREEQYF.

The CDR3 nucleotides read TGTGCCAGCAGCGACGGACAGGGAATCTACGAGCAGTACTTC. The encoded protein is CASSDGQGIYEQYF. The chain joins TRBV5-4 to TRBJ2-7, with 8 bases matching TRBD1. The CDR3 consists of 14 residues. V gave up 4 bases and J gave up 3 bases; unmatched junction bases: 6. Looked up from germline, CDR1 is SGHNT and CDR2 is YYREEE (reference sequence).

The chain joins TRBV9 to TRBJ2-2; 7 bases are a match to TRBD1. Unmatched junction bases numbered 2, after V lost 3 bases and J lost 0 bases. Germline values: CDR1 SGDLS, CDR2 YYNGEE. This CDR3 spans 15 amino acids. DNA of the CDR3: TGTGCCAGCAGCGGCACAGGGGCGAACACCGGGGAGCTGTTTTTT. As protein: CASSGTGANTGELFF.

The genes are TRBV11-3 and TRBJ1-2; possible D gene TRBD1, 6 bases. This CDR3 is 16 amino acids long. Trimming took off 2 bases at V and 8 bases at J, with 21 bases between the two ends. In germline, CDR1 is SGHNT, CDR2 YENEEA. CDR3: CASSLNGGGGTTGYTF. CDR3 nucleotide sequence: TGTGCCAGCAGCTTAAATGGGGGAGGGGGGACAACCGGCTACACCTTC.

The chain is built from TRBV7-3 and TRBJ2-1; perhaps TRBD1 as D (6 bases). CDR1 is SGHTA and CDR2 is FQGTGA in the germline V gene. The CDR3 sequence is 16 residues long. V was pared by 1 base and J by 4 bases, with 14 bases between. The CDR3 DNA is TGTGCCAGCAGCTTAATTGGTGGACAGAGATACAATGAGCAGTTCTTC. Amino acids: CASSLIGGQRYNEQFF.

This chain connects TRBV6-1 to TRBJ1-2; maybe TRBD1 (6 bases). The CDR3 length is 13 residues. Germline-derived CDR1 and CDR2 are MNHNS and SASEGT. V was clipped by 3 bases and J by 5 bases, with 10 bases between them. The CDR3 loop reads CASSEGAWYGYTF. The CDR3 DNA reads as TGTGCCAGCAGTGAGGGGGCCTGGTATGGCTACACCTTC.

The genes are TRBV6-5 and TRBJ1-1, with unresolved D. V was shortened by 2 bases and J by 7 bases, with 5 bases between the two germline ends. Germline V gives CDR1 MNHEY, CDR2 SVGAGI. The length of the CDR3 is 11 residues. This chain's CDR3 is CASSYGIEAFF. The CDR3 DNA follows: TGTGCCAGCAGTTACGGCATTGAAGCTTTCTTT.

The rearrangement links TRBV11-2 to TRBJ2-2, with 12 bases that match TRBD2. The junction had 7 bases not matched to a gene; V was cut back by 6 bases and J by 5 bases. This CDR3 spans 16 amino acids. The germline gives CDR1 SGHAT, CDR2 FQNNGV. The CDR3 here is CASSFATSGRTGELFF. For the CDR3, the DNA is TGTGCCAGCAGTTTTGCAACTAGCGGGAGGACCGGGGAGCTGTTTTTT.

The chain uses TRBV29-1 and TRBJ2-1; no definite D call. Germline assignment: CDR1 SQVTM and CDR2 ANQGSEA. This CDR3 has 12 amino acids. The V end was cut by 3 bases, the J end by 6 bases, with 9 bases between. The CDR3 is CSVDGVSNEQFF. The CDR3 DNA reads TGCAGCGTTGACGGAGTGTCCAATGAGCAGTTCTTC.

V usage is TRBV19 and J usage is TRBJ2-1; D gene uncertain. The ends were cut back, 4 bases at V and 0 bases at J, with 10 bases in the middle. Germline V gene data show CDR1 as LNHDA and CDR2 as SQIVND (reference sequence). CDR3 length equals 15 residues. DNA of the CDR3: TGTGCCAGTAGTACGTCAGGTGGCTCCTACAATGAGCAGTTCTTC. Its translation is CASSTSGGSYNEQFF.